The T cell receptor (beta chain) under discussion was sequenced for a study of human T cells and chemical hapten exposure (dated by TCRdb to the early 2020s). Background on the whole study: For sensitization, 2% DPC in acetone was applied to a roughly 2 cm by roughly 2 cm area of upper inner arm skin. Libraries were combined into a pool for sequencing, and differences in TCR yield between samples came mainly from small differences in library volumes within the pool. Twenty-nine alopecia patients gave blood for TCR sequencing at one to four time points (pre-sensitization, 2, 6 and 24 weeks). Patch testing was performed on the upper back with Finn chambers containing 0.01% DPC, and the patch tests were scored after 6 days according to International Contact Dermatitis Research Group standards. Patient blood was sampled pre-sensitization (week 0) and at 2, 6 and about 24 weeks after DPC sensitization. Patients additionally received weekly therapeutic DPC doses to the scalp throughout the approximately 24-week study period. The study tracked peripheral blood TCR repertoire changes in vivo during primary and secondary sensitization to the hapten diphenylcyclopropenone (DPC) in alopecia patients. The patient cohort, mostly female, included alopecia areata with under or over 50% scalp involvement, alopecia totalis and alopecia universalis.

As regards this clonotype: Its specific antigen is unknown. Qualities for individual bases were not recorded, and no much larger clone is one base off.

The meaning of the sample's time point label: patch test 2, 6 weeks after DPC sensitization. What this sample's treatment or condition label stands for: therapeutic diphenylcyclopropenone sensitization with weekly scalp DPC. Blood at each patch-test visit was drawn before the patch test was applied. Eligible patients were aged 18 to 70, diagnosed with alopecia, deemed suitable for DPC therapy, and excluded if pregnant. Total RNA was extracted from unfractionated whole blood that had been collected in Tempus Blood RNA tubes. Results the study describes overall, beyond this receptor: After repeated subsampling, changes were observed in the strength of the expansion versus patch-test correlation and in the threshold at which the correlation became significant. Alopecia, a presumed autoimmune disease, was present in all patients, so the immune response of the patients might differ from that of healthy individuals. Significantly more large CDR3 similarity clusters were formed by expanded TCRs than by pre-sensitization or healthy control sets, consistent with antigen-driven responses. A positive correlation was found between the number of PT1 expanded TCRs and patch test score, with significance reached at thresholds 8, 16 and 32 but not 4. No change with DPC sensitization was found in the number of TCRs above 1 in 1000 frequency, and no evidence of global repertoire structure alterations was found.

The protocol used for the library was RACE. Sequencing took place on a NextSeq 500. Library preparation attached unique molecular identifiers to individual cDNA molecules for quantitative, reproducible TCR counting. Each blood RNA sample was used to sequence both TCR alpha and TCR beta chains. Regarding the original processing steps: A median of about 100,000 TCRs per sample was observed, with a range of roughly 20,000 to 700,000. The Decombinator software suite was used to annotate V, J and CDR3 in the TCR reads. Every sample was subsampled to the same number of TCRs (28,000) for the PS versus PT1 abundance plots. TCRs were defined as expanded if absent before sensitization and observed at least eight times at the 2-week time point. The public reads were reprocessed in TCRdb via fastp at Q25 and MiXCR, keeping in-frame beta chains. Identical CDR3 protein sequences are pooled into one entry, listed with their most common genes and DNA. The V and J calls reflect TCRdb's pipeline rather than the authors' work. The sample contains approximately 87,000 distinct CDR3 sequences, over 10% of them found a single time. The top ten clonotypes cover 2.5% to 4% of the sample.

The sample was whole blood, taken in connection with sensitization to the hapten diphenylcyclopropenone (DPC). The TCR comes from a woman aged 35 to 49 with alopecia areata. Some clones in this sample may be carry-over from other donors' samples.

CDR3 protein: CAISESTGAYEQYF. The DNA sequence reads TGTGCCATCAGTGAGTCGACGGGAGCCTACGAGCAGTACTTC. The chain links TRBV10-3 with TRBJ2-7; the D gene is perhaps TRBD2, on 6 matching bases. Including the terminal cysteine and phenylalanine, the CDR3 comprises 14 residues. This entry keeps only the CDR3 DNA: 42 bases, framed from base 1. The germline ends are 8 bases apart after V is trimmed by 0 bases and J by 2 bases. Via the germline V gene, CDR1 is ENHRY and CDR2 SYGVKD.